These 23 T cell receptor beta chains were all obtained from the same sample, sequenced in a study of graft-versus-host responses after intestinal transplantation. Clones were sequenced by immunoSEQ multiplex PCR, and TCRdb holds only the in-frame ones, with some missing. Among about 97,000 clones listed, around 90% were seen once. The sequencing here drew on PBMCs, taken 450 to 480 days after intestinal transplant. These receptors originate from a human patient who received an intestinal transplant, so some T cells may come from the graft donor.

CDR3 in amino acids: CATSREEGFYGYTF. The CDR3 nucleotides read TGTGCCACCAGCAGAGAAGAGGGGTTCTATGGCTACACCTTC. The chain is built from TRBV15 and TRBJ1-2, with a weak D call TRBD1 (5 bases). Trimming stripped 0 bases from V and 4 bases from J, with 9 bases between. This CDR3 is 14 amino acids long. CDR1 and CDR2 from the germline V gene are LNHNV and YYDKDF (reference sequence).

V gene TRBV15 combines with J gene TRBJ2-1, with 8 bases aligning to TRBD2. The germline gives CDR1 LNHNV, CDR2 YYDKDF (reference sequence). There are 19 residues in the CDR3. Trimming removed 0 bases from V and 7 bases from J; junction bases left unmatched: 17. CDR3 bases: TGTGCCACCAGCAGAGAGGCCGCGGGGGCGGGGGGCAGGAAGAATGAGCAGTTCTTC. Its protein product is CATSREAAGAGGRKNEQFF.

The chain uses TRBV6-4 and TRBJ1-2; 9 positions agree with TRBD1. CDR1 is MRHNA and CDR2 is SNTAGT in the germline V gene. J was trimmed by 3 bases and V by 3 bases; bases with no gene match: 8. This CDR3 comprises 16 residues. In DNA, the CDR3 is TGTGCCAGCAGTGAAAGAACAGGGACAGGGTACTATGGCTACACCTTC. This gives the protein CASSERTGTGYYGYTF.

The J gene is TRBJ1-6, the V gene TRBV6-5, with D unresolved. Germline values: CDR1 MNHEY, CDR2 SVGAGI. Trimming took 7 bases from V and 4 from J, leaving 11 bases between them. CDR3 length: 14 residues. CDR3 DNA sequence: TGTGCCAGCATTGGTGAGGGATATAATTCACCCCTCCACTTT. It codes for CASIGEGYNSPLHF.

The gene calls are TRBV6-1 and TRBJ1-5; TRBD1 matches 7 bases. The V gene end was trimmed by 6 bases and the J gene end by 4 bases; junction bases not matched to a gene: 9. Germline assignment: CDR1 MNHNS and CDR2 SASEGT. This CDR3 comprises 15 residues. CDR3 region: CASSREGAYNQPQHF. For the CDR3, the DNA is TGTGCCAGCAGCAGGGAGGGGGCCTATAATCAGCCCCAGCATTTT.

The CDR3 protein is CASSPTPNTEAFF. CDR3 nucleotide sequence: TGTGCCAGCAGCCCTACACCTAACACTGAAGCTTTCTTT. V is TRBV11-1 and J is TRBJ1-1; D gene uncertain. V was clipped by 5 bases and J by 2 bases, with 9 bases between them. Germline loops: CDR1 SGHAT, CDR2 FQDESV (reference sequence). This CDR3 region has 13 residues.

This rearrangement joins TRBV9 to TRBJ1-4; 9 bases map to TRBD1. The CDR3 extends over 15 amino acids. Trimming took 4 bases from V and 5 from J; bases not matched to a gene: 6. Germline V gene data show CDR1 as SGDLS and CDR2 as YYNGEE. The CDR3 bases are TGTGCCAGCAGCCAGGCGGACAGGGGAAATGAAAAACTGTTTTTT. Residues: CASSQADRGNEKLFF.

The chain links TRBV6-5 to TRBJ1-6, with 7 bases fitting TRBD1. Germline V CDR1 and CDR2: MNHEY, SVGAGI. The V and J ends lost 7 bases and 10 bases, in that order; junction bases with no gene match: 10. CDR3 size: 14 residues. The CDR3 DNA reads TGTGCCAGCACCCTCGGACAGGTGGGGTCACCCCTCCACTTT. It yields the protein CASTLGQVGSPLHF.

In its sample, this clone was seen once. The genes are TRBV14 and TRBJ1-2; TRBD1 is a possible D gene (5 bases). The CDR3 totals 14 residues. CDR1 and CDR2 (germline): SGHDN, FVKESK. Trimming stripped 6 bases from V and 4 bases from J, with 15 bases between. For the CDR3, the DNA is TGTGCCAGCAGTCCCACGGGGGGAACCTATGGCTACACCTTC. Protein sequence: CASSPTGGTYGYTF.

The gene calls are TRBV2 and TRBJ2-7; TRBD2 agrees at 7 bases. The V gene's germline CDR1 is SNHLY and CDR2 FYNNEI. CDR3 length: 16 amino acids. V dropped 3 bases and J dropped 2; count of bases not matched to a gene: 10. CDR3 DNA sequence: TGTGCCAGCAGTGAGTTGGGGACTCGGGAGGCCTACGAGCAGTACTTC. It is translated as CASSELGTREAYEQYF.

The chain joins TRBV4-1 to TRBJ2-5; 8 nucleotides agree with TRBD2. The CDR3 extends over 17 amino acids. V lost 2 bases to trimming and J lost 2 bases; unmatched junction nucleotides: 10. Germline CDR1 and CDR2: MGHRA and YSYEKL. The CDR3 DNA is TGCGCCAGCAGCCAACCTGGACTAGCCCCATCACAAGAGACCCAGTACTTC. It translates to CASSQPGLAPSQETQYF.

This rearrangement joins TRBV5-1 to TRBJ2-5; D is ambiguous. The CDR3 has 12 residues. CDR1 and CDR2 (germline): SGHRS, YFSETQ. Trimming shortened V by 3 bases and J by 2 bases, and 5 bases separated the two germline ends. The CDR3 region is CASSSPQETQYF. The CDR3 coding sequence is TGCGCCAGCAGCTCACCTCAAGAGACCCAGTACTTC.

V gene TRBV12-5 combines with J gene TRBJ2-7; no clear D. Trimming removed 4 bases at V and 5 bases at J, with 9 bases between. CDR1 is LGHNT and CDR2 is FRNRAP in the germline V gene. The CDR3 consists of 12 residues. The CDR3 nucleotides read TGTGCTAGTGGTTGGCACGTCAACGAGCAGTACTTC. Translation gives CASGWHVNEQYF.

The genes are TRBV18 and TRBJ1-3; D not resolved. Trimming pared 0 bases from V and 0 bases from J, leaving 15 bases between. This CDR3 region has 18 residues. From germline, CDR1 is KGHSH and CDR2 LQKENI. The CDR3 is CASSPPGAAGTSGNTIYF. In DNA, the CDR3 is TGTGCCAGCTCACCACCGGGTGCGGCAGGCACCTCTGGAAACACCATATATTTT.

The chain uses TRBV6-5 and TRBJ2-2; D ambiguous. The CDR3 totals 12 residues. Germline values: CDR1 MNHEY, CDR2 SVGAGI. V was cut by 8 bases and J by 7 bases, with 11 bases left in between. CDR3 loop: CASQPPYGELFF. CDR3 nucleotides: TGTGCCAGCCAACCCCCTTACGGGGAGCTGTTTTTT.

The rearrangement links TRBV6-5 to TRBJ1-2; 7 bases line up with TRBD1. Trimming at V came to 6 bases and at J to 6 bases, leaving 7 bases not matched to a gene. The CDR3 has 13 amino acids. Germline CDR1 is MNHEY and CDR2 is SVGAGI. The CDR3 DNA reads as TGTGCCAGCAGGCACAGGGGTTGGGATGGCTACACCTTC. This encodes CASRHRGWDGYTF.

This clone has just one count. The chain is built from TRBV4-1 and TRBJ1-1, with 8 bases identical to TRBD1. The germline gives CDR1 MGHRA, CDR2 YSYEKL. J gave up 11 bases and V 4 bases, and 15 bases lay outside the gene matches. This CDR3 has 15 amino acids. This CDR3 reads CASSRSQGVSAHAFF. In DNA, the CDR3 is TGCGCCAGCAGCCGGTCACAGGGGGTCTCTGCTCATGCTTTCTTT.

V usage is TRBV10-3 and J usage is TRBJ2-1, with 7 nucleotides matching TRBD1. The germline gives CDR1 ENHRY, CDR2 SYGVKD. V lost 4 bases, J lost 8 bases, and 2 bases stayed unmatched. The CDR3 spans 12 residues. Here the CDR3 DNA reads TGTGCCATCAGTGGACAGGGCGATGAGCAGTTCTTC. The encoded protein is CAISGQGDEQFF.

The CDR3 DNA is TGTGCCAGCAGCCCCACTCACTCAACAGGGTACGAGCAGTACTTC. It codes for CASSPTHSTGYEQYF. The chain recombines TRBV7-2 with TRBJ2-7; TRBD1 is a possible D gene (6 bases). Germline assignment: CDR1 SGHTA and CDR2 FQGNSA. The CDR3 covers 15 residues. Trimming took 5 bases from V and 4 from J, leaving 18 bases between them.

The chain has TRBV7-9 and TRBJ1-6; D perhaps matches TRBD1 (6 bases). The CDR3 runs 13 residues. Trimming pared 4 bases from V and 8 bases from J, leaving 9 bases between. Germline V CDR1 and CDR2: SEHNR, FQNEAQ (reference sequence). CDR3 loop: CASSSRTDSPLHF. In DNA, the CDR3 is TGTGCCAGCAGCTCACGGACAGATTCACCCCTCCACTTT.

V usage is TRBV7-9 and J usage is TRBJ2-2, with 10 nucleotides matching TRBD1. The V segment lost 5 bases and the J segment 4 bases; nucleotides outside the gene matches: 4. Germline V gene data show CDR1 as SEHNR and CDR2 as FQNEAQ (reference sequence). This CDR3 is 15 amino acids long. The CDR3 loop is CASSPWTGGTGELFF. The CDR3 nucleotides read TGTGCCAGCAGCCCTTGGACAGGGGGCACCGGGGAGCTGTTTTTT. Supplemented by reference TRBV7-9 and TRBJ2-2, the full variable domain reads DTGVSQNPRHKITKRGQNVTFRCDPISEHNRLYWYRQTLGQGPEFLTYFQNEAQLEKSRLLSDRFSAERPKGSFSTLEIQRTEQGDSAMYLCASSPWTGGTGELFFGEGSRLTVL.

J is TRBJ1-1 and V is TRBV10-1; 11 positions match TRBD1. The germline V gene encodes CDR1 WNHNN and CDR2 SYGVQD (reference sequence). With V trimmed by 6 bases and J by 5 bases, 14 bases remained unmatched. This CDR3 is 17 amino acids long. DNA of the CDR3: TGCGCCAGCAGAACCTGGACAGGGGGCGGTGTGAGGACTGAAGCTTTCTTT. This codes for CASRTWTGGGVRTEAFF.

CDR3: CASRAMNTGELFF. CDR3 coding DNA: TGTGCCAGCCGGGCCATGAACACCGGGGAGCTGTTTTTT. V is TRBV2 and J is TRBJ2-2; D remains ambiguous. There are 13 residues in the CDR3. V was trimmed by 8 bases and J by 1 base, leaving 8 bases between them. Per germline, CDR1 SNHLY and CDR2 FYNNEI.